Presented here are 6 T cell receptor beta chains from one specimen sequenced in a study of CD8 T cells in cerebrospinal fluid in Alzheimer's disease. Following a re-call of the 10x single-cell sequencing reads, TCRdb has one entry per CDR3 protein and lacks DNA. Recorded for this sample: over 1,100 distinct CDR3 sequences. Sequenced: cerebrospinal fluid. All receptors come from a human donor with mild cognitive impairment.

This chain connects TRBV6-1 to TRBJ2-7. The CDR3 covers 16 residues. From germline, CDR1 is MNHNS and CDR2 SASEGT. Here the CDR3 reads CASSEGRVRSVYEQYF.

This chain uses TRBV19 with TRBJ1-5. From germline, CDR1 is LNHDA and CDR2 SQIVND (reference sequence). This CDR3 region has 15 residues. CDR3 protein: CASSIDGGDNQPQHF.

Measured by frequency, this clonotype is medium-sized. V and J are TRBV12-3 or TRBV12-4 and TRBJ1-1; without DNA, the TCRdb call of TRBD1 cannot be checked. CDR3 length: 11 residues. The CDR3 region is CASSLHPVAFF.

V and J are TRBV29-1 and TRBJ2-4; the D gene TCRdb calls, TRBD2, cannot be checked with no DNA. CDR1 and CDR2 from the germline V gene are SQVTM and ANQGSEA. This CDR3 spans 17 amino acids. The chain's CDR3 is CSVEGVKGLAGENIQYF.

Frequency places this clonotype as medium-sized (0.01 to 0.1%). The chain recombines TRBV10-3 with TRBJ1-5; TCRdb calls TRBD1, which cannot be checked without DNA. Germline loops: CDR1 ENHRY, CDR2 SYGVKD. The CDR3 consists of 15 residues. Here the CDR3 reads CAISQAQQGNQPQHF.

V is TRBV24-1 and J is TRBJ2-5. The V gene's germline CDR1 is KGHDR and CDR2 SFDVKD. The CDR3 length is 14 residues. CDR3 protein: CATSDRSTEETQYF.